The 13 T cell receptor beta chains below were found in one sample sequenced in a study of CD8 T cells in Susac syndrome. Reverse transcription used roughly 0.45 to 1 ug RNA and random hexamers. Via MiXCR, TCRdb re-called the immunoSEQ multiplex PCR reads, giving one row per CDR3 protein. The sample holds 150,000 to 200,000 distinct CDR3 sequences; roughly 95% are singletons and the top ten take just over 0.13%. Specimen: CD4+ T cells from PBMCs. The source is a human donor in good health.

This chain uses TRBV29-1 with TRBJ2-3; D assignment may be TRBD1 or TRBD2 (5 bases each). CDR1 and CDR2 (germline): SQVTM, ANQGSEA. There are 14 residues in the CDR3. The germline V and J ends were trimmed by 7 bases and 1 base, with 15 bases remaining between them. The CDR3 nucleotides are TGCAGCGCGGGGATGGGGGTGGGCACAGATACGCAGTATTTT. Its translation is CSAGMGVGTDTQYF.

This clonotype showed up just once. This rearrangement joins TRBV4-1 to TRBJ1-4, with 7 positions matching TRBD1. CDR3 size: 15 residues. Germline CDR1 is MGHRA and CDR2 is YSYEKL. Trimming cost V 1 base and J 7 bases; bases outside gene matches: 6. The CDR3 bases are TGCGCCAGCAGCCAAGTAGGGACAGAGCGTGAAAAACTGTTTTTT. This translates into CASSQVGTEREKLFF.

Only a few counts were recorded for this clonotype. Written as DNA, the CDR3 is TGCAGCGGTGGGACGGTACAAGAGACCCAGTACTTC. Its protein is CSGGTVQETQYF. V gene TRBV29-1 combines with J gene TRBJ2-5, with D perhaps matching TRBD1 or TRBD2 (5 bases each). Germline V CDR1 and CDR2: SQVTM, ANQGSEA. The CDR3 sequence is 12 residues long. V lost 7 bases, J lost 2 bases, and 11 bases lay in between.

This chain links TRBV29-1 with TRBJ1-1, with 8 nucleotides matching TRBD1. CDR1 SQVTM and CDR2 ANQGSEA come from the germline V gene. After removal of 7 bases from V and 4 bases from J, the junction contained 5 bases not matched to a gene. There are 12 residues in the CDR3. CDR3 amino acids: CSDRTGSTEAFF. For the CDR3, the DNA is TGCAGCGACCGGACAGGGTCCACTGAAGCTTTCTTT.

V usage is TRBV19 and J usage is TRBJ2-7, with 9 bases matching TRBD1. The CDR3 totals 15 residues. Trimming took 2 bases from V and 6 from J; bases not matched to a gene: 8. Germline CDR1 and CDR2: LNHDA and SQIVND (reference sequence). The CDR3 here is CASSINPGQGVEQYF. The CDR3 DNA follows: TGTGCCAGTAGTATAAATCCGGGACAGGGAGTCGAGCAGTACTTC. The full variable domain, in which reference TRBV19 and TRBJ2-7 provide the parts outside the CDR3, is DGGITQSPKYLFRKEGQNVTLSCEQNLNHDAMYWYRQDPGQGLRLIYYSQIVNDFQKGDIAEGYSVSREKKESFPLTVTSAQKNPTAFYLCASSINPGQGVEQYFGPGTRLTVT.

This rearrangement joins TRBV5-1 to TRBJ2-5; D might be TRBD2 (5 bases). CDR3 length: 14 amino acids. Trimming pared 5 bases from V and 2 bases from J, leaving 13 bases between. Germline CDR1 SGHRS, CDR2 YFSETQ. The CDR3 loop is CASRKRAIQETQYF. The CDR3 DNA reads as TGCGCCAGCAGGAAGAGGGCCATACAAGAGACCCAGTACTTC.

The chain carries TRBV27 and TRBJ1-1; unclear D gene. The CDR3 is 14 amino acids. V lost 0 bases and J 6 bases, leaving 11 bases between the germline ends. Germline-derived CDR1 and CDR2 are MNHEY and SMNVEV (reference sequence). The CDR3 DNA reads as TGTGCCAGCAGTTTATCGAGGTGGGTAGCTGAAGCTTTCTTT. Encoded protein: CASSLSRWVAEAFF.

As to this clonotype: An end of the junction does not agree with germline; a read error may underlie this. The CDR3 is CASNLVGGTGTPPEAFF. CDR3 nucleotides: TGTGCCAGCAACTTAGTCGGGGGGACAGGGACGCCCCCTGAAGCTTTCTTT. V gene TRBV7-8 combines with J gene TRBJ1-1, with 9 bases that match TRBD1. The germline CDR1 and CDR2 sequences are SGHVS and FQNEAQ. This CDR3 has 17 residues.

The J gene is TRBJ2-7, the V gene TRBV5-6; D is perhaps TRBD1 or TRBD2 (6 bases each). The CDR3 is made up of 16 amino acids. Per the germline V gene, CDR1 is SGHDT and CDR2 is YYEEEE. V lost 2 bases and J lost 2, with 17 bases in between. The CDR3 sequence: CASSFWGATGTYEQYF. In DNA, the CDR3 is TGTGCCAGCAGCTTTTGGGGGGCGACTGGCACCTACGAGCAGTACTTC.

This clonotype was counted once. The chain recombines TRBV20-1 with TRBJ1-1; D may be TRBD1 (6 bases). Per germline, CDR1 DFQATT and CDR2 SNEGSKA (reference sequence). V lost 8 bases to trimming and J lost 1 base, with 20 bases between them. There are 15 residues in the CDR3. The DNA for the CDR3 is TGCAGTTCGACATCCGCTCAACAGGGGAACACTGAAGCTTTCTTT. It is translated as CSSTSAQQGNTEAFF.

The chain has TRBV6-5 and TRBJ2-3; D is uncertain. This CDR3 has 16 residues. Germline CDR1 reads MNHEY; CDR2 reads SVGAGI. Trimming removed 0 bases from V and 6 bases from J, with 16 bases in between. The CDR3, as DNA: TGTGCCAGCAGTTACTCCATACATTTTACAGCCGATACGCAGTATTTT. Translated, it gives CASSYSIHFTADTQYF.

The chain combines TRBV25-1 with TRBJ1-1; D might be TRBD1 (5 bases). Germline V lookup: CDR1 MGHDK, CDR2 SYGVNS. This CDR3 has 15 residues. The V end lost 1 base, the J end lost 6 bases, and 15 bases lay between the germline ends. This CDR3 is CASSEFGVGQPEAFF. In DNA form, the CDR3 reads TGTGCCAGCAGTGAATTTGGGGTTGGACAACCTGAAGCTTTCTTT.

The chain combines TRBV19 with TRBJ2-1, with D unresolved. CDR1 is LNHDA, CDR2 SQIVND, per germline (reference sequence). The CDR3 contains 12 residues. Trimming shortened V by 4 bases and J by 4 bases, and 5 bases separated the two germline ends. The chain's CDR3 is CASSNFYNEQFF. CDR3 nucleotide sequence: TGTGCCAGTAGTAACTTTTACAATGAGCAGTTCTTC.